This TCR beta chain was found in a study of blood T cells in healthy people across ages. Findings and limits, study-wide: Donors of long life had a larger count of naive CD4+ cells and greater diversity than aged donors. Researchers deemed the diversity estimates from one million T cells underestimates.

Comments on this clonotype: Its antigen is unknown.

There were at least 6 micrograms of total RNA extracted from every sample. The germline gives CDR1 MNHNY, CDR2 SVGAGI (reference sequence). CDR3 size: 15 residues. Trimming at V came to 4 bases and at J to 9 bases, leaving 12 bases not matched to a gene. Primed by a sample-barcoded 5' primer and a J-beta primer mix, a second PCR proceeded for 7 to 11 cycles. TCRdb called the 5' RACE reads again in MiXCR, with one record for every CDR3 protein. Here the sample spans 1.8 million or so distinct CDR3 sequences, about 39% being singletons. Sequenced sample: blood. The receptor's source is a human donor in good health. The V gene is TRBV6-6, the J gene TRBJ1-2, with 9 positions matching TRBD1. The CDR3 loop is CASSSFLQGAPRYTF. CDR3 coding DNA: TGTGCCAGCAGTTCCTTCCTACAGGGGGCCCCCCGCTACACCTTC.